Listed below are T cell receptor beta chains from one sample, sequenced in a study of T cells after yellow fever vaccination. Via MiXCR, TCRdb re-called the 5' RACE reads, giving one row per CDR3 protein. The data contain about 300,000 distinct CDR3 sequences, about 6.6% of them singletons. The material sequenced was PBMCs, taken approximately 47 days after the first yellow fever vaccination. The receptors shown here come from a young man who received the YFV17D yellow fever vaccine. Both conserved end residues are part of each CDR3. A D gene is named only where the DNA matches it firmly. Only some rows state a clone size, as once, few, many or a class for expanded clones.

>TRBJ2-5|TRBV9|14|TRBD2|few
CASQNRGGAETQYF
TGTGCCAGCCAGAACCGGGGGGGGGCAGAGACCCAGTACTTC
>TRBJ2-3|TRBV21-1|12|NA|many
CASSKDPDTQYF
TGTGCCAGCAGCAAAGATCCAGATACGCAGTATTTT
>TRBJ2-6|TRBV19|12|NA|few
CASQTGANVLTF
TGTGCCTCCCAGACAGGGGCCAACGTCCTGACTTTC
>TRBJ1-5|TRBV9|15|NA|NA
CASSVGVGMNQPQHF
TGTGCCAGCAGCGTAGGGGTAGGGATGAATCAGCCCCAGCATTTT
>TRBJ1-3|TRBV20-1|14|NA|few
CSARDLRGRNTIYF
TGCAGTGCTAGAGATTTGAGGGGGAGAAACACCATATATTTT
>TRBJ2-1|TRBV11-2|16|TRBD1|NA
CASRPIRDREGNEQFF
TGTGCCAGCAGACCAATCCGGGACAGGGAAGGGAATGAGCAGTTCTTC
>TRBJ1-3|TRBV20-1|14|NA|few
CSARDLQAGDTIYF
TGCAGTGCTAGAGATCTACAAGCTGGAGACACCATATATTTT
>TRBJ2-1|TRBV7-3|12|NA|few
CASSPTQREQFF
TGTGCCAGCAGCCCTACACAGCGTGAGCAGTTCTTC
>TRBJ2-3|TRBV7-9|14|TRBD2|NA
CASATSGVTDTQYF
TGTGCCAGCGCAACTAGCGGGGTCACAGATACGCAGTATTTT
>TRBJ1-1|TRBV7-2|15|NA|NA
CASSLEYGVNTEAFF
TGTGCCAGCAGCTTAGAATACGGGGTGAACACTGAAGCTTTCTTT
>TRBJ2-7|TRBV3-1|15|TRBD2|few
CASSQGTSGAYEQYF
TGTGCCAGCAGCCAAGGGACTAGCGGGGCCTACGAGCAGTACTTC
>TRBJ2-1|TRBV20-1|19|TRBD2|few
CSARDPGGASGGAVHEQFF
TGCAGTGCTAGAGATCCGGGTGGGGCTAGCGGGGGGGCCGTACATGAGCAGTTCTTC
>TRBJ2-3|TRBV7-2|13|NA|few
CASTLHGGDTQYF
TGTGCCAGCACCCTTCACGGGGGAGATACGCAGTATTTT
>TRBJ1-2|TRBV5-6|13|NA|few
CASRGGQNYGYTF
TGTGCCAGCAGAGGAGGACAGAACTATGGCTACACCTTC
>TRBJ2-7|TRBV7-2|16|NA|few
CASSSTGSLFPYEQYF
TGTGCCAGCAGCTCAACCGGGTCCCTCTTTCCCTACGAGCAGTACTTC
>TRBJ1-6|TRBV30|14|NA|few
CAWSGTGLRAPLHF
TGTGCCTGGAGTGGGACGGGGCTTAGGGCACCCCTCCACTTT
>TRBJ2-3|TRBV28|14|TRBD2|NA
CASRSSGGPDTQYF
TGTGCCAGCCGGTCTAGCGGGGGCCCAGATACGCAGTATTTT
>TRBJ2-2|TRBV12-3/TRBV12-4|13|NA|NA
CASSSSATGELFF
TGTGCCAGCAGCTCGTCGGCCACCGGGGAGCTGTTTTTT
>TRBJ2-3|TRBV5-1|13|TRBD2|few
CASRRAGSDTQYF
TGCGCCAGCAGACGAGCGGGGTCGGATACGCAGTATTTT
>TRBJ1-3|TRBV4-2|19|TRBD1|few
CASSPDPGQGLSSGNTIYF
TGTGCCAGCAGCCCCGACCCGGGACAGGGCCTATCATCTGGAAACACCATATATTTT
>TRBJ1-6|TRBV10-2|12|NA|few
CASSEIGGALHF
TGCGCCAGCAGTGAGATCGGGGGGGCCCTCCACTTT
>TRBJ1-1|TRBV9|13|NA|NA
CASNAWGNTEAFF
TGTGCCAGCAACGCCTGGGGGAACACTGAAGCTTTCTTT
>TRBJ2-5|TRBV4-3|14|NA|NA
CASSQDSREETQYF
TGCGCCAGCAGCCAAGATTCCAGGGAAGAGACCCAGTACTTC
>TRBJ2-1|TRBV19|16|TRBD2|NA
CASSIASGGARSGQFF
TGTGCCAGTAGTATAGCCAGCGGGGGAGCCAGATCCGGGCAGTTCTTC
>TRBJ2-3|TRBV7-2|15|NA|few
CASSPEFSSTDTQYF
TGTGCCAGCAGCCCCGAGTTCTCATCCACAGATACGCAGTATTTT
>TRBJ2-2|TRBV11-3|13|NA|few
CASSLQWAGELFF
TGTGCCAGCAGCTTACAATGGGCCGGGGAGCTGTTTTTT
>TRBJ1-1|TRBV7-9|14|NA|NA
CASSPVGGNTEAFF
TGTGCCAGCAGTCCGGTGGGGGGGAACACTGAAGCTTTCTTT
>TRBJ1-2|TRBV3-1|15|NA|NA
CASSPGEAGNYGYTF
TGTGCCAGCAGCCCCGGGGAGGCGGGTAACTATGGCTACACCTTC
>TRBJ1-1|TRBV24-1|11|NA|many
CATRTDTEAFF
TGTGCCACCAGAACAGACACTGAAGCTTTCTTT
>TRBJ1-2|TRBV12-3/TRBV12-4|12|NA|many
CASSQLHYGYTF
TGTGCCAGCAGCCAGCTCCACTATGGCTACACCTTC
>TRBJ1-5|TRBV20-1|14|NA|few
CSASSTDSHQPQHF
TGCAGTGCTAGTTCGACAGATTCCCATCAGCCCCAGCATTTT
>TRBJ2-1|TRBV12-3/TRBV12-4|16|TRBD2|many
CASSPGLAGAQGEQFF
TGTGCCAGCAGTCCAGGACTAGCGGGGGCCCAGGGTGAGCAGTTCTTC
>TRBJ2-1|TRBV10-3|15|TRBD2|NA
CAISPGLVIQNEQFF
TGTGCCATCAGTCCGGGACTAGTCATACAGAATGAGCAGTTCTTC
>TRBJ2-3|TRBV20-1|12|NA|many
CSAREYTDTQYF
TGCAGTGCCAGGGAATACACAGATACGCAGTATTTT
>TRBJ2-3|TRBV7-9|15|NA|NA
CASSPDGPSTDTQYF
TGTGCCAGCAGCCCAGACGGTCCTAGCACAGATACGCAGTATTTT
>TRBJ2-1|TRBV20-1|16|NA|NA
CSARVSGVRGYGEQFF
TGCAGTGCTAGAGTTTCTGGGGTACGGGGGTATGGTGAGCAGTTCTTC
>TRBJ2-1|TRBV12-3/TRBV12-4|15|NA|NA
CASIPWQGSYNEQFF
TGTGCCAGCATCCCCTGGCAGGGCTCCTACAATGAGCAGTTCTTC
>TRBJ2-1|TRBV4-3|15|TRBD1|few
CASSRTGGTYNEQFF
TGCGCCAGCAGCCGAACAGGGGGAACCTACAATGAGCAGTTCTTC
>TRBJ1-1|TRBV6-1|14|NA|many
CASSPDPWGTEAFF
TGTGCCAGCAGTCCCGACCCCTGGGGGACTGAAGCTTTCTTT
>TRBJ2-3|TRBV10-3|16|TRBD2|many
CAISPTSGVRTDTQYF
TGTGCCATCAGTCCAACTAGCGGGGTACGCACAGATACGCAGTATTTT
>TRBJ2-2|TRBV5-4|15|NA|NA
CASSLVGGMAGELFF
TGTGCCAGCAGCTTGGTCGGGGGTATGGCCGGGGAGCTGTTTTTT
>TRBJ2-7|TRBV6-5|12|NA|NA
CASSRPSGLQYF
TGTGCCAGCAGTCGCCCGTCCGGGCTTCAGTACTTC
>TRBJ2-5|TRBV7-2|16|TRBD2|NA
CASSLGPAGGGETQYF
TGTGCCAGCAGCTTAGGCCCGGCGGGGGGAGGGGAGACCCAGTACTTC